The next 19 T cell receptor beta chains were all read from a single sample in a study of T cells in localized non-small cell lung cancer. Clones were read by immunoSEQ multiplex PCR, and TCRdb kept only the in-frame ones, dropping some. The repertoire holds 25,000 to 35,000 clones, around 93% seen once, with less than 6% in the top ten. This specimen was PBMCs, taken before any cancer treatment. The receptor set was obtained from a man aged 35 to 69 with stage II lung adenocarcinoma.

CDR3 DNA: TGTGCCAGCAGTCCTAGCTCCTACGAGCAGTACTTC. It specifies CASSPSSYEQYF. The V gene is TRBV28, the J gene TRBJ2-7, with D unresolved. V was cut by 5 bases and J by 0 bases, with 5 bases left in between. CDR3 size: 12 residues. Germline lookup yields CDR1 MDHEN and CDR2 SYDVKM.

J is TRBJ1-2 and V is TRBV7-9; 8 bases align to TRBD1. The CDR3 covers 14 residues. Germline-derived CDR1 and CDR2 are SEHNR and FQNEAQ (reference sequence). The junction had 6 bases not matched to a gene; V was cut back by 6 bases and J by 3 bases. CDR3: CASRPGTGYYGYTF. CDR3 DNA sequence: TGTGCCAGCAGGCCCGGGACAGGCTACTATGGCTACACCTTC.

The chain employs TRBV5-3 and TRBJ2-3; D uncertain. TRBV5-3 is an ORF, with its function uncertain. This CDR3 has 13 residues. V was trimmed by 2 bases and J by 3 bases, leaving 7 bases between them. CDR3 region: CARSLHWTDTQYF. The CDR3 coding sequence is TGTGCCAGAAGCTTACATTGGACAGATACGCAGTATTTT.

The genes are TRBV5-6 and TRBJ2-3; a possible D gene is TRBD1 (5 bases). The CDR3 is made up of 15 amino acids. Germline-derived CDR1 and CDR2 are SGHDT and YYEEEE. V lost 3 bases, J lost 3 bases, and 14 bases lay in between. Here the CDR3 DNA reads TGTGCCAGCAGCTGGGGCTTCCAGGATACAGATACGCAGTATTTT. Translating it yields CASSWGFQDTDTQYF.

This clone has just one count. The J gene is TRBJ2-1, the V gene TRBV28; D is unresolved. The germline gives CDR1 MDHEN, CDR2 SYDVKM. V was cut by 3 bases and J by 6 bases, with 0 bases left in between. The CDR3 loop spans 10 amino acids. This CDR3 is CASSFNEQFF. The CDR3 DNA reads TGTGCCAGCAGTTTCAATGAGCAGTTCTTC.

The chain joins TRBV11-2 to TRBJ2-7; no clear D. Germline V gene sequence: CDR1 SGHAT, CDR2 FQNNGV. The V and J ends lost 1 base and 4 bases respectively, with 8 bases between them. This CDR3 spans 13 amino acids. The CDR3, as DNA: TGTGCCAGCAGCTTAGGGACGGAGTACGAGCAGTACTTC. Its protein product is CASSLGTEYEQYF.

J is TRBJ2-7 and V is TRBV28, with a possible D match to TRBD2 (5 bases). This CDR3 comprises 13 residues. V lost 7 bases to trimming and J lost 1 base, with 11 bases between them. CDR1 is MDHEN, CDR2 SYDVKM, per germline. The CDR3 loop is CASTRRGSYEQYF. The CDR3 nucleotides read TGTGCCAGCACCCGCCGGGGATCCTACGAGCAGTACTTC.

This chain links TRBV27 with TRBJ1-5; D is unresolved. V was trimmed by 3 bases and J by 3 bases, leaving 21 bases between them. Per germline, CDR1 MNHEY and CDR2 SMNVEV (reference sequence). The CDR3 is made up of 18 amino acids. The DNA for the CDR3 is TGTGCCAGCAGTTTCTCGTCCGGCGTTGGGGAGCCCAATCAGCCCCAGCATTTT. It is translated as CASSFSSGVGEPNQPQHF.

The chain combines TRBV5-1 with TRBJ2-2; D may be TRBD1 (6 bases). V was pared by 0 bases and J by 3 bases, with 9 bases between. The CDR3 contains 15 residues. Germline V lookup: CDR1 SGHRS, CDR2 YFSETQ. CDR3 residues: CASSLDRADTGELFF. DNA of the CDR3: TGCGCCAGCAGCTTGGACAGGGCGGACACCGGGGAGCTGTTTTTT.

The chain joins TRBV14 to TRBJ1-1, with TRBD1 matching 8 bases. The CDR3 consists of 19 residues. Losses at the gene ends were 2 bases for V and 3 bases for J; bases not matched to a gene: 17. The germline V gene encodes CDR1 SGHDN and CDR2 FVKESK. The CDR3 reads CASSQSRTGLLRKYTEAFF. The CDR3 region has the DNA TGTGCCAGCAGCCAATCAAGGACAGGGCTTTTGAGGAAATACACTGAAGCTTTCTTT.

For the CDR3, the DNA is TGCGCCAGCAGCCAGCCCACGGGCTACTATGGCTACACCTTC. As protein: CASSQPTGYYGYTF. V is TRBV4-1 and J is TRBJ1-2, with unresolved D. The CDR3 totals 14 residues. Between the trimmed V and J ends, which lost 3 bases and 3 bases, there was a span of 11 bases. Germline V CDR1 and CDR2: MGHRA, YSYEKL.

V gene TRBV18 combines with J gene TRBJ2-1, with D unclear. Germline V gene data show CDR1 as KGHSH and CDR2 as LQKENI. Between the trimmed V and J ends, which lost 6 bases and 10 bases, there was a span of 10 bases. The CDR3 consists of 11 residues. Here the CDR3 reads CASSLGGEQFF. CDR3 coding DNA: TGTGCCAGCTCCTTAGGTGGAGAGCAGTTCTTC.

The V and J genes are TRBV7-8 and TRBJ1-6; D is possibly TRBD1 (6 bases). The germline CDR1 and CDR2 sequences are SGHVS and FQNEAQ. V lost 5 bases and J lost 4, with 12 bases in between. The CDR3 extends over 15 amino acids. The CDR3 protein is CASSRGQIYNSPLHF. CDR3 nucleotides: TGTGCCAGCAGCCGTGGACAGATTTATAATTCACCCCTCCACTTT.

This chain uses TRBV7-8 with TRBJ2-3; D is ambiguous. From germline, CDR1 is SGHVS and CDR2 FQNEAQ. Trimming pared 1 base from V and 2 bases from J, leaving 10 bases between. This CDR3 is built from 15 residues. The CDR3 sequence is CASSLGQNPTDTQYF. The CDR3 coding sequence is TGTGCCAGCAGCTTAGGCCAGAACCCCACAGATACGCAGTATTTT.

The chain carries TRBV15 and TRBJ2-5; D is perhaps TRBD1 (6 bases). Germline V CDR1 and CDR2: LNHNV, YYDKDF (reference sequence). With 8 bases removed from V and 2 bases from J, the gap between germline ends came to 18 bases. CDR3 length equals 15 residues. The CDR3 DNA is TGTGCCACCCAGTCAGGGGCCCCCATTCAAGAGACCCAGTACTTC. Translating it yields CATQSGAPIQETQYF.

The chain joins TRBV28 to TRBJ2-7; D is tentatively TRBD1 or TRBD2 (5 bases each). Deletions cut 2 bases from V and 3 bases from J, with 11 bases between. CDR1 and CDR2 (germline): MDHEN, SYDVKM. CDR3 size: 14 residues. The CDR3 spells CASSLTGRIYEQYF. The CDR3 nucleotides read TGTGCCAGCAGTTTAACGGGACGAATCTACGAGCAGTACTTC. Supplemented by reference TRBV28 and TRBJ2-7, the full variable domain reads DVKVTQSSRYLVKRTGEKVFLECVQDMDHENMFWYRQDPGLGLRLIYFSYDVKMKEKGDIPEGYSVSREKKERFSLILESASTNQTSMYLCASSLTGRIYEQYFGPGTRLTVT.

The gene calls are TRBV7-9 and TRBJ2-7; 12 nucleotides line up with TRBD2. This CDR3 has 15 residues. The V gene end was trimmed by 5 bases and the J gene end by 5 bases; junction bases not matched to a gene: 7. Germline values: CDR1 SEHNR, CDR2 FQNEAQ (reference sequence). CDR3 sequence reads: CASSLGLAGIHEQYF. CDR3 sequence (DNA): TGTGCCAGCAGCCTTGGACTAGCGGGAATCCACGAGCAGTACTTC.

The chain combines TRBV18 with TRBJ1-2; maybe TRBD1 (6 bases). V was trimmed by 4 bases and J by 8 bases, leaving 17 bases between them. The germline V gene encodes CDR1 KGHSH and CDR2 LQKENI. CDR3 length equals 14 residues. The CDR3 coding sequence is TGTGCCAGCTCACGGGGGAACCAGGGGAGCGGCTACACCTTC. As protein: CASSRGNQGSGYTF.

This rearrangement joins TRBV15 to TRBJ2-1; D uncertain. Per germline, CDR1 LNHNV and CDR2 YYDKDF (reference sequence). CDR3 length: 14 amino acids. Trimming took 0 bases from V and 7 from J, leaving 10 bases between them. The CDR3 reads CATSREDGLNEQFF. The CDR3 nucleotides read TGTGCCACCAGCAGAGAAGACGGCCTTAATGAGCAGTTCTTC.